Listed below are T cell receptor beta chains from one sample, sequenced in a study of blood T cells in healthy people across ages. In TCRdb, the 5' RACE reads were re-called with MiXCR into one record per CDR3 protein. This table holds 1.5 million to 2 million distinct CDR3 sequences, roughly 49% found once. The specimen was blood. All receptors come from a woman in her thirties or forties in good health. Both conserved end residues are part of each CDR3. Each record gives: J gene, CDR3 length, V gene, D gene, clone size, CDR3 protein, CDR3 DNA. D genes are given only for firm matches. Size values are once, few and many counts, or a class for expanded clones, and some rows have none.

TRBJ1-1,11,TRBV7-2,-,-,CASSLSVTAFF,TGTGCCAGCAGCTTAAGCGTGACAGCTTTCTTT
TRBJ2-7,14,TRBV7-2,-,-,CASSLEAGPYGQYF,TGTGCCAGCAGCTTAGAGGCAGGGCCCTACGGGCAGTACTTC
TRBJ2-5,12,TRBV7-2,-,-,CASDKGIGTQYF,TGTGCCAGCGATAAGGGGATAGGGACCCAGTACTTC
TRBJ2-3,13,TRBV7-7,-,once,CASTDQGPDTRYF,TGTGCTAGCACTGATCAGGGACCAGATACGCGGTATTTT
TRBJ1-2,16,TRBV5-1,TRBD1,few,CASSPKDRGLGYGYTF,TGCGCCAGCAGCCCTAAGGACAGGGGGCTAGGCTATGGCTACACCTTC
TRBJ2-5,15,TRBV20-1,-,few,CSAVNREGGRETQYF,TGCAGTGCCGTGAACCGTGAGGGGGGCCGAGAGACCCAGTACTTC
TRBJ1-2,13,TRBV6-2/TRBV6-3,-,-,CAHASGANYGYTF,TGTGCCCACGCGTCAGGGGCAAACTATGGCTACACCTTC
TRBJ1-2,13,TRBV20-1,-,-,CSARDRGDRGYTF,TGCAGTGCTAGAGATCGGGGGGATAGAGGCTACACCTTC
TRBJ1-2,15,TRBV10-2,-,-,CASSEGVRGMGGYTF,TGCGCCAGCAGTGAGGGGGTCAGGGGAATGGGTGGCTACACCTTC
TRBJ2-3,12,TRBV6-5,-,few,CASSGRRNTQYF,TGTGCCAGCAGCGGGAGAAGGAATACGCAGTATTTT
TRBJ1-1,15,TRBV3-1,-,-,CASSQEVAARTEAFF,TGTGCCAGCAGCCAAGAAGTCGCCGCCCGCACTGAAGCTTTCTTT
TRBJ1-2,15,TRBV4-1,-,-,CASSQEALTDYGYTF,TGCGCCAGCAGCCAAGAGGCGCTCACGGACTATGGCTACACCTTC
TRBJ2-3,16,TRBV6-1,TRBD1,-,CASTTLGQGSTDTQYF,TGTGCCAGCACCACGCTGGGACAGGGTAGCACAGATACGCAGTATTTT
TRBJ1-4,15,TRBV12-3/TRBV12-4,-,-,CASSPGSMEDEKLFF,TGTGCCAGCAGTCCCGGGAGTATGGAAGACGAAAAACTGTTTTTT
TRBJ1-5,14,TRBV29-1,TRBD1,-,CSVRDRGSNQPQHF,TGCAGCGTGAGGGACAGGGGGAGCAATCAGCCCCAGCATTTT
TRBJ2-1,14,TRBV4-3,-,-,CASSQDQGRRQQFF,TGCGCCAGCAGCCAAGATCAAGGGAGACGCCAGCAGTTCTTC
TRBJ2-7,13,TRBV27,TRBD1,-,CASSHDRAGERYF,TGTGCCAGCAGTCATGACAGGGCTGGCGAGCGGTACTTC
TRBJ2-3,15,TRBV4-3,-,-,CASSQGINLVDTQYF,TGCGCCAGCAGCCAAGGCATAAACTTAGTCGATACGCAGTATTTT
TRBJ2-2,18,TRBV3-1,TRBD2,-,CASSQEVPLAGATGELFF,TGTGCCAGCAGCCAAGAGGTCCCTTTGGCGGGAGCGACCGGGGAGCTGTTTTTT
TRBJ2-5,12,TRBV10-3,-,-,CAIRDLQETQYF,TGTGCCATCAGGGACCTACAAGAGACCCAGTACTTC
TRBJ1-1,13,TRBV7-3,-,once,CASSSLTNAEAFF,TGTGCCAGCAGTTCGCTTACGAACGCTGAAGCTTTCTTT
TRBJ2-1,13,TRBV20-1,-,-,CSASVRAYNEQFF,TGCAGTGCTAGTGTCAGGGCCTACAATGAGCAGTTCTTC
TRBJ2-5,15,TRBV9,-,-,CASSVETGATETQYF,TGTGCCAGCAGCGTAGAAACGGGGGCGACGGAGACCCAGTACTTC
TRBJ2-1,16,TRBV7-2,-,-,CASSPLRGGIDNEQFF,TGTGCCAGCAGCCCCTTGAGGGGGGGCATCGACAATGAGCAGTTCTTC
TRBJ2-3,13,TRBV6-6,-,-,CASSKLAPDTQYF,TGTGCCAGCAGTAAACTAGCCCCAGATACGCAGTATTTT
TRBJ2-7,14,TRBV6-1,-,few,CASSDQQENYEQYF,TGTGCCAGCAGTGATCAACAGGAAAACTACGAGCAGTACTTC
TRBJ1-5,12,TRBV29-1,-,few,CSVGQVNQPQHF,TGCAGCGTTGGCCAGGTCAATCAGCCCCAGCATTTT
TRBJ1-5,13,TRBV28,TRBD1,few,CASRRQGNQPQHF,TGTGCCAGCAGGCGACAGGGGAATCAGCCCCAGCATTTT
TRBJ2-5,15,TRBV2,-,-,CASSERAQPGETQYF,TGTGCCAGCAGTGAAAGGGCACAACCGGGAGAGACCCAGTACTTC
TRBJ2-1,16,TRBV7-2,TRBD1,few,CASSPFIAGGRNEQFF,TGTGCCAGCAGCCCGTTTATAGCAGGGGGCAGGAATGAGCAGTTCTTC
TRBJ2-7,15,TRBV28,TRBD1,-,CASSPRGTGKMEQYF,TGTGCCAGCAGTCCCAGGGGGACAGGGAAAATGGAGCAGTACTTC
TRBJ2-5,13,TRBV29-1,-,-,CSVDGSLKGTQYF,TGCAGCGTTGATGGTAGTCTAAAAGGTACCCAGTACTTC
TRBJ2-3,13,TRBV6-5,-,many,CASSYPGTDTQYF,TGTGCCAGCAGTTACCCGGGCACAGATACGCAGTATTTT
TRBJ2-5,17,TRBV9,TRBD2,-,CASSVASGDFYQETQYF,TGTGCCAGCAGCGTAGCTAGCGGGGACTTTTACCAAGAGACCCAGTACTTC
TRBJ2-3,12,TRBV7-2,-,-,CASNPGGDTQYF,TGTGCCAGCAACCCAGGGGGGGATACGCAGTATTTT
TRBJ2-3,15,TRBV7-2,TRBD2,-,CASSTSVNAVDTQYF,TGTGCCAGCAGCACTAGCGTAAATGCGGTAGATACGCAGTATTTT
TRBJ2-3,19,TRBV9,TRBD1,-,CASSVDPGQGAFGTDTQYF,TGTGCCAGCAGCGTAGATCCGGGACAGGGGGCTTTTGGCACAGATACGCAGTATTTT
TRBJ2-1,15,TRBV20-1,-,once,CSARNAYYNYNEQFF,TGCAGTGCTAGAAACGCATATTACAACTACAATGAGCAGTTCTTC
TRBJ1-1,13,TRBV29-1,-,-,CSVGDTWNTEAFF,TGCAGCGTTGGGGACACCTGGAACACTGAAGCTTTCTTT
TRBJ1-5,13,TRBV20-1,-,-,CSALGTVDQPQHF,TGCAGTGCATTAGGGACTGTGGATCAGCCCCAGCATTTT
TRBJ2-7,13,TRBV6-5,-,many,CASSYSRDYEQYF,TGTGCCAGCAGTTACTCTCGAGACTACGAGCAGTACTTC
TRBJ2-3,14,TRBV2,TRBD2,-,CASASGEEVDTQYF,TGTGCCAGCGCTAGCGGGGAGGAAGTAGATACGCAGTATTTT
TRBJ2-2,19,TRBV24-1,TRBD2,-,CATSDNGPAGGPNTGELFF,TGTGCCACCAGTGATAATGGACCAGCGGGGGGTCCGAACACCGGGGAGCTGTTTTTT
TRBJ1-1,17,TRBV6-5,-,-,CASSYSRNRALNTEAFF,TGTGCCAGCAGTTACTCGAGGAACAGGGCCCTGAACACTGAAGCTTTCTTT
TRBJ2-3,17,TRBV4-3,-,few,CASSQDKGGQGTDTQYF,TGCGCCAGCAGCCAAGATAAGGGGGGCCAAGGAACAGATACGCAGTATTTT
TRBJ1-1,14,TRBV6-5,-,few,CASRQTGPNTEAFF,TGTGCCAGCAGGCAAACAGGTCCCAACACTGAAGCTTTCTTT
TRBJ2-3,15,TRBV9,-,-,CASSEPSMPSRAQYF,TGTGCCAGCAGCGAGCCTTCGATGCCTTCCCGTGCGCAGTATTTT
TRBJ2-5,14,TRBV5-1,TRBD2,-,CASRAPGREETQYF,TGCGCCAGCAGAGCACCTGGGAGGGAGGAGACCCAGTACTTC
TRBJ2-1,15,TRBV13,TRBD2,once,CASSLDSGGGDEQFF,TGTGCCAGCAGCTTGGATAGCGGGGGCGGGGATGAGCAGTTCTTC